The 8 T cell receptor beta chains below all came from one sample that was sequenced in a study of blood T cell repertoires in COVID-19. Using immunoSEQ multiplex PCR, the repertoire was profiled, and TCRdb retains in-frame clones only, with some absent. The data show approximately 340,000 clones, around 83% seen once. The sample consisted of peripheral blood. These receptors originate from a man aged 25-40 years with active or convalescent COVID-19.

The chain links TRBV5-6 to TRBJ2-3, with TRBD1 matching over 9 bases. J gave up 2 bases and V 3 bases, and 7 bases lay outside the gene matches. This CDR3 has 16 residues. Looked up from germline, CDR1 is SGHDT and CDR2 is YYEEEE. This CDR3 is CASSWIRDRATDTQYF. The CDR3 nucleotides read TGTGCCAGCAGCTGGATCCGGGACAGGGCCACAGATACGCAGTATTTT.

The J gene is TRBJ2-1, the V gene TRBV7-9; D is possibly TRBD2 (6 bases). Germline V gene data show CDR1 as SEHNR and CDR2 as FQNEAQ (reference sequence). The CDR3 covers 15 residues. The V gene lost 7 bases and the J gene lost 3 bases, with 16 bases spanning the gap. The CDR3 sequence is CASTPIAGNYNEQFF. Written as DNA, the CDR3 is TGTGCCAGCACCCCCATCGCGGGGAACTACAATGAGCAGTTCTTC.

The V and J genes are TRBV4-3 and TRBJ2-3; 11 positions match TRBD2. V gave up 0 bases and J gave up 14 bases; unmatched junction bases: 13. Germline V gives CDR1 LGHNA, CDR2 YSLEER. This CDR3 comprises 16 residues. CDR3 sequence: CASSQDPGLAGGIPYF. CDR3 nucleotide sequence: TGCGCCAGCAGCCAAGATCCTGGGCTAGCGGGGGGCATCCCGTATTTT.

This chain joins TRBV5-1 and TRBJ1-4, with D tentatively TRBD1 (5 bases). Trimming took off 2 bases at V and 7 bases at J, with 9 bases between the two ends. The CDR3 has 13 residues. Per the germline V gene, CDR1 is SGHRS and CDR2 is YFSETQ. CDR3 region: CASSLWQGEKLFF. Here the CDR3 DNA reads TGCGCCAGCAGCTTATGGCAGGGTGAAAAACTGTTTTTT.

The V and J genes are TRBV12-3 or TRBV12-4 and TRBJ2-1; D uncertain. Trimming removed 4 bases at V and 4 bases at J, with 5 bases between. This CDR3 is 12 amino acids long. The CDR3 bases are TGTGCCAGCAGTTCCTTATACAATGAGCAGTTCTTC. It translates to CASSSLYNEQFF.

The chain has TRBV3-1 (or the pseudogene TRBV3-2) and TRBJ1-1; D is possibly TRBD1 (6 bases). The CDR3 totals 14 residues. The germline gives CDR1 LGHDT, CDR2 YNNKEL (reference sequence). V lost 8 bases and J lost 0, with 13 bases in between. The CDR3 loop reads CASGRGSMNTEAFF. CDR3 bases: TGTGCCAGCGGAAGGGGGAGCATGAACACTGAAGCTTTCTTT.

This clone occurred once. The chain couples TRBV2 to TRBJ2-7, with a weak D call TRBD1 (6 bases). Germline V gene lookup returns CDR1 SNHLY and CDR2 FYNNEI. Deletions cut 0 bases from V and 5 bases from J, with 11 bases between. CDR3 size: 14 residues. The CDR3 coding sequence is TGTGCCAGCAGTGAAGCGAGACAGGCAGACGAGCAGTACTTC. This translates into CASSEARQADEQYF.

The chain has TRBV11-2 and TRBJ1-4; no reliable D call. CDR1 SGHAT and CDR2 FQNNGV come from the germline V gene. CDR3 size: 16 residues. Trimming pared 0 bases from V and 0 bases from J, leaving 8 bases between. CDR3 sequence reads: CASSLDLVATNEKLFF. The CDR3 nucleotides read TGTGCCAGCAGCTTAGATTTAGTTGCAACTAATGAAAAACTGTTTTTT.